These T cell receptor beta chains were read from a single sample in a study of identical twins. TCRdb ran MiXCR on the 5' RACE reads and lists one entry per CDR3 protein. The top ten hold around 0.3% of the sample, which has 1.5 million to 2 million distinct CDR3 sequences, 32% seen once. The sample taken for sequencing was cord blood. The source of these receptors is a newborn girl in good health. CDR3s leave out the opening cysteine and the closing phenylalanine or tryptophan.

V gene,J gene,CDR3 protein
TRBV6-2/TRBV6-3,TRBJ2-3,ASRRPGLAILAEPLAQY
TRBV27,TRBJ2-1,ASRGPRGNEQF
TRBV11-2,TRBJ1-2,ASSLQTTRAYGYT
TRBV12-3/TRBV12-4,TRBJ2-3,ASSLLSAVLTDTQY
TRBV2,TRBJ2-7,ASSELVYEQY
TRBV18,TRBJ1-2,ASSPRTEDGYT
TRBV7-8,TRBJ2-7,ASSISAGMSAYEQY
TRBV9,TRBJ1-5,ASSRGDSNQPQH
TRBV20-1,TRBJ1-4,SARDHPARGNEKLF
TRBV29-1,TRBJ1-2,SVGQINGYT
TRBV5-1,TRBJ2-1,ASSLVGTGYNEQF
TRBV20-1,.,SARRSGSYNEQY
TRBV12-5,TRBJ2-1,ASGHGGRNEQF
TRBV20-1,TRBJ2-4,SAREGGGSYNEQY
TRBV4-2,TRBJ2-5,ASSQDQRGGKTQY
TRBV9,TRBJ2-1,ASSVVAGGRYNEQF
TRBV5-1,TRBJ1-4,ASSLDSPTTNEKLF
TRBV2,TRBJ2-1,ASRTGDYHNEQF
TRBV9,TRBJ2-2,ASRTGDPGELF
TRBV20-1,TRBJ2-5,SARAGIAVGETQY
TRBV18,TRBJ2-5,ASSPKTGETQY
TRBV7-9,.,ASSLPTGERETQY
TRBV24-1,TRBJ2-7,ATSDFKVPGGQY
TRBV12-3/TRBV12-4,TRBJ2-1,ASSSGTSGIREQF
TRBV5-1,TRBJ2-7,ASSPGTEGYEQY
TRBV20-1,TRBJ1-2,SAPGTGSGYT
TRBV20-1,TRBJ2-3,SAPPTSGGTDTQY
TRBV3-1,TRBJ2-1,ASSHHPGSYNEQF
TRBV28,TRBJ2-5,ASTNLAGTSGRAGVVETQY
TRBV11-2,TRBJ1-2,ASSLGDRARSTYGYT
TRBV7-9,TRBJ2-7,ASSSKGSPYEQY
TRBV20-1,TRBJ1-2,SAVGGFGYT
TRBV10-1,TRBJ2-3,ASSDTAARYTDTQY
TRBV27,TRBJ2-2,ASSPLDTGELF
TRBV6-1,TRBJ2-5,ASSRTSGKY
TRBV9,TRBJ2-1,ASSQTSGLRNEQF
TRBV15,TRBJ1-5,ATSRDRRDQPQH
TRBV10-3,TRBJ2-4,AIRGDYGSGSVNIQY
TRBV20-1,TRBJ1-5,SAIGDSNQPQH
TRBV11-2,TRBJ1-4,ASSPIRRKEKLF
TRBV27,TRBJ1-2,ASGIAAGPGYT
TRBV2,TRBJ2-5,ASGPHNEQY
TRBV2,TRBJ2-4,ASSEQLAGAKNIQY
TRBV20-1,TRBJ2-1,SANLAGERDEQF
TRBV4-1,TRBJ2-7,ASSQGRVTGSYEQY
TRBV12-3/TRBV12-4,TRBJ1-1,ASSSVQPNTEAF
TRBV9,TRBJ1-2,AGSARGTGGYT
TRBV27,TRBJ1-5,ASSLFWGSNQPQH
TRBV20-1,TRBJ2-7,SAGRTSGYNEQY
TRBV12-3/TRBV12-4,TRBJ2-3,ASSLTEVDTQY
TRBV7-9,TRBJ1-1,ASSPSTHEAF
TRBV6-5,TRBJ2-1,ASSYSRGGRRKNEQF
TRBV20-1,.,SSERDSAIRETQY
TRBV20-1,TRBJ1-5,SARQGRQPQH
TRBV6-5,TRBJ2-5,ASSYLSRLQETQY
TRBV20-1,TRBJ2-7,SASSDRALEQY
TRBV12-3/TRBV12-4,TRBJ2-3,ASTVLGPTDTQY